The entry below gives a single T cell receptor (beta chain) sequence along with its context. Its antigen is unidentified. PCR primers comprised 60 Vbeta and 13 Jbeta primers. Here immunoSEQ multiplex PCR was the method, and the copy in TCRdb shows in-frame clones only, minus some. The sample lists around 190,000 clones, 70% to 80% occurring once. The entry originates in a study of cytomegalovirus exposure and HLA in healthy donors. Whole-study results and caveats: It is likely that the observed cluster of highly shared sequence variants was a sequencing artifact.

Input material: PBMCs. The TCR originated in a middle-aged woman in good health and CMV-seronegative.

This CDR3 reads CASSELGTGWGTEAFF. The CDR3 nucleotides are TGTGCCAGCAGTGAATTAGGGACAGGGTGGGGGACTGAAGCTTTCTTT. This chain joins TRBV25-1 and TRBJ1-1; 9 bases align to TRBD1. V lost 1 base, J lost 5 bases, and 8 bases stayed unmatched. Germline-derived CDR1 and CDR2 are MGHDK and SYGVNS. The CDR3 extends over 16 amino acids.